Listed here are 26 T cell receptor beta chains from one sample, sequenced in a study of identical twins. Each CDR3 protein gets one entry after TCRdb re-called the 5' RACE reads with MiXCR. In the table there are about 790,000 distinct CDR3 sequences, 15% to 20% of which are singletons. These sequences were also reported in another study, on T cells expressing NK-cell markers.

The sequenced sample consisted of PBMCs. These receptors came from a woman aged 18 to 35 in good health.

The chain links TRBV7-8 to TRBJ2-7, with unresolved D. Trimming took 5 bases from V and 1 from J, leaving 12 bases between them. The CDR3 length is 14 residues. The germline V gene encodes CDR1 SGHVS and CDR2 FQNEAQ. CDR3 sequence: CASSHIGWSYEQYF. Here the CDR3 DNA reads TGTGCCAGCAGCCACATTGGGTGGTCCTACGAGCAGTACTTC.

The chain links TRBV7-9 to TRBJ2-5; D call uncertain. CDR3 length: 14 amino acids. CDR1 is SEHNR and CDR2 is FQNEAQ in the germline V gene (reference sequence). V was trimmed by 5 bases and J by 2 bases, leaving 12 bases between them. CDR3 bases: TGTGCCAGCAGCCCAGGACGCCGACAAGAGACCCAGTACTTC. Translation: CASSPGRRQETQYF.

This clonotype was observed at least ten times. The V call is TRBV12-3 or TRBV12-4, the J call TRBJ2-7, with D perhaps matching TRBD1 or TRBD2 (6 bases each). CDR3 length: 14 amino acids. V lost 6 bases, J lost 0 bases, and 12 bases lay in between. The CDR3 loop is CASSKGGSSYEQYF. As DNA, the CDR3 is TGTGCCAGCAGCAAGGGGGGTAGCTCCTACGAGCAGTACTTC.

The rearrangement uses TRBV20-1 and TRBJ2-5, with D perhaps TRBD1 or TRBD2 (5 bases each). V gave up 3 bases and J gave up 9 bases, with 14 bases separating them. CDR3 length: 12 residues. From germline, CDR1 is DFQATT and CDR2 SNEGSKA (reference sequence). CDR3 nucleotide sequence: TGCAGTGCTAGTGGGGACGTTCTGGCCCAGTACTTC. Amino acids: CSASGDVLAQYF.

The chain employs TRBV25-1 and TRBJ2-3, with TRBD2 matching over 7 bases. The V segment lost 10 bases and the J segment 2 bases; nucleotides outside the gene matches: 9. Germline V gene lookup returns CDR1 MGHDK and CDR2 SYGVNS. This CDR3 has 14 residues. This CDR3 reads CATAGDPYTDTQYF. Here the CDR3 DNA reads TGTGCCACTGCGGGAGATCCGTACACAGATACGCAGTATTTT.

This clonotype was counted only a few times. The chain links TRBV25-1 to TRBJ1-1, with D unclear. The germline CDR1 and CDR2 sequences are MGHDK and SYGVNS. V lost 5 bases and J 4 bases, leaving 14 bases between the germline ends. The CDR3 contains 14 residues. The CDR3 sequence is CASSTIHSLTEAFF. CDR3 coding DNA: TGTGCCAGCAGTACGATTCACAGCCTCACTGAAGCTTTCTTT.

The sample holds a few counts of this clonotype. The V call is TRBV7-9, the J call TRBJ2-7, with TRBD2 matching over 8 bases. This CDR3 is built from 15 residues. The J segment lost 3 bases and the V segment lost 1 base, leaving 5 bases of the junction unmatched. Germline CDR1 and CDR2: SEHNR and FQNEAQ (reference sequence). This CDR3 reads CASSLVGLAGYEQYF. CDR3 sequence (DNA): TGTGCCAGCAGCTTAGTCGGACTAGCTGGCTACGAGCAGTACTTC.

The table lists this clonotype with many counts. The junction differs from germline at one of its ends, possibly a read error. V is TRBV12-3 or TRBV12-4 and J is TRBJ2-1, with D tentatively TRBD1 or TRBD2 (6 bases each). CDR3 length equals 14 residues. The CDR3 DNA sequence: TGTGCCAGCAGTTTAAGTGGCGGGACATCATTTTTGGTCTTC. It translates to CASSLSGGTSFLVF.

The chain employs TRBV20-1 and TRBJ1-6; D may be TRBD1 (5 bases). The CDR3 has 15 amino acids. Germline assignment: CDR1 DFQATT and CDR2 SNEGSKA (reference sequence). V was shortened by 4 bases and J by 0 bases, with 10 bases between the two germline ends. The CDR3 sequence is CSATDRSSYNSPLHF. Written as DNA, the CDR3 is TGCAGTGCTACAGACAGAAGCTCCTATAATTCACCCCTCCACTTT.

The chain recombines TRBV2 with TRBJ2-3, with D perhaps matching TRBD2 (6 bases). This CDR3 spans 14 amino acids. V lost 7 bases, J lost 2 bases, and 13 bases lay in between. Germline CDR1 and CDR2: SNHLY and FYNNEI. This chain's CDR3 is CASTRGMATDTQYF. CDR3 sequence (DNA): TGTGCCAGCACCCGGGGGATGGCCACAGATACGCAGTATTTT. Based on the CDR3 plus reference TRBV2 and TRBJ2-3, the full variable domain is EPEVTQTPSHQVTQMGQEVILRCVPISNHLYFYWYRQILGQKVEFLVSFYNNEISEKSEIFDDQFSVERPDGSNFTLKIRSTKLEDSAMYFCASTRGMATDTQYFGPGTRLTVL.

This sequence joins TRBV20-1 and TRBJ1-4; possibly TRBD1 for D (5 bases). The germline V gene encodes CDR1 DFQATT and CDR2 SNEGSKA (reference sequence). V was clipped by 0 bases and J by 5 bases, with 10 bases between them. The CDR3 contains 14 residues. CDR3 amino acids: CSARDQTENEKLFF. The CDR3 coding sequence is TGCAGTGCTAGAGACCAGACAGAGAATGAAAAACTGTTTTTT.

The chain employs TRBV11-2 and TRBJ2-7; 12 nucleotides match TRBD1. CDR3 size: 15 residues. Germline V gene sequence: CDR1 SGHAT, CDR2 FQNNGV. The J segment lost 3 bases and the V segment lost 4 bases, leaving 4 bases of the junction unmatched. The DNA for the CDR3 is TGTGCCAGCAGCTCTGGGACAGGGGGCTTCTACGAGCAGTACTTC. As protein: CASSSGTGGFYEQYF.

The rearrangement joins TRBV20-1 to TRBJ2-2; possibly TRBD1 for D (5 bases). Germline assignment: CDR1 DFQATT and CDR2 SNEGSKA (reference sequence). The CDR3 sequence is 16 residues long. Trimming took 2 bases from V and 4 from J, leaving 17 bases between them. The CDR3 protein is CSARPRVKGFTGELFF. The CDR3 bases are TGCAGTGCTAGACCGAGAGTTAAGGGGTTCACCGGGGAGCTGTTTTTT.

This clonotype has only a few counts. The V call is TRBV6-1, the J call TRBJ2-6, with D tentatively TRBD2 (5 bases). The length of the CDR3 is 13 residues. Between the trimmed V and J ends, which lost 8 bases and 2 bases, there was a span of 7 bases. CDR1 and CDR2 from the germline V gene are MNHNS and SASEGT. The CDR3 DNA sequence: TGTGCCAGCCGGGAAACTGGGGCCAACGTCCTGACTTTC. It translates to CASRETGANVLTF.

There are many counts of this clonotype. The chain recombines TRBV5-1 with TRBJ2-1; the match to TRBD2 covers 13 bases. The germline V gene has CDR1 SGHRS and CDR2 YFSETQ. The CDR3 is 17 amino acids. V gave up 6 bases and J gave up 9 bases; unmatched junction bases: 15. The CDR3 DNA reads as TGCGCCAGCACCCACGACAGGACTAGCGGGAGAGGGGGTGAGCAGTTCTTC. Translating gives CASTHDRTSGRGGEQFF. Filled out from reference TRBV5-1 and TRBJ2-1, the complete variable domain reads KAGVTQTPRYLIKTRGQQVTLSCSPISGHRSVSWYQQTPGQGLQFLFEYFSETQRNKGNFPGRFSGRQFSNSRSEMNVSTLELGDSALYLCASTHDRTSGRGGEQFFGPGTRLTVL.

This chain links TRBV10-3 with TRBJ1-1, with D possibly being TRBD1 (5 bases). The V gene's germline CDR1 is ENHRY and CDR2 SYGVKD. The length of the CDR3 is 13 residues. V lost 7 bases and J 4 bases, leaving 13 bases between the germline ends. This chain's CDR3 is CAITRASSTEAFF. As DNA, the CDR3 is TGTGCCATCACCAGGGCCTCCTCCACTGAAGCTTTCTTT.

The CDR3 region is CSARRGSHEGYEQYF. CDR3 bases: TGCAGTGCTAGAAGGGGGTCACACGAGGGTTACGAGCAGTACTTC. The chain employs TRBV20-1 and TRBJ2-7; D possibly corresponds to TRBD1 (6 bases). The germline V gene encodes CDR1 DFQATT and CDR2 SNEGSKA (reference sequence). The CDR3 spans 15 residues. The V end was cut by 2 bases, the J end by 4 bases, with 18 bases between.

This clonotype appeared once. The CDR3 sequence is CASSESQGGSTDTQYF. DNA of the CDR3: TGTGCCAGCAGTGAATCACAGGGGGGTAGCACAGATACGCAGTATTTT. This sequence joins TRBV2 and TRBJ2-3; 8 bases fit TRBD1. The junction had 4 bases not matched to a gene; V was cut back by 2 bases and J by 0 bases. This CDR3 has 16 residues. CDR1 and CDR2 from the germline V gene are SNHLY and FYNNEI.

The V and J genes are TRBV12-3 or TRBV12-4 and TRBJ2-1; D gene uncertain. The CDR3 length is 11 residues. V lost 7 bases and J 3 bases, leaving 4 bases between the germline ends. CDR3 DNA sequence: TGTGCCAGCACCTACTACAATGAGCAGTTCTTC. It yields the protein CASTYYNEQFF.

This clonotype has only a few counts. This chain joins TRBV20-1 and TRBJ2-3, with 10 bases fitting TRBD2. Germline CDR1 DFQATT, CDR2 SNEGSKA (reference sequence). Trimming took 7 bases from V and 2 from J; bases not matched to a gene: 6. This CDR3 is built from 14 residues. The CDR3: CSGWTSGFTDTQYF. CDR3 in DNA: TGCAGTGGATGGACTAGCGGATTCACAGATACGCAGTATTTT.

This sequence joins TRBV5-6 and TRBJ2-1; the D is unclear. This CDR3 has 12 residues. Germline CDR1 SGHDT, CDR2 YYEEEE. Deletions cut 4 bases from V and 9 bases from J, with 11 bases between. Written as DNA, the CDR3 is TGTGCCAGCAGCCCCGTGTTTGGTGAGCAGTTCTTC. It codes for CASSPVFGEQFF.

The sample holds a few counts of this clonotype. The J gene is TRBJ1-1, the V gene TRBV2; D not resolved. The CDR3 runs 13 residues. The germline CDR1 and CDR2 sequences are SNHLY and FYNNEI. V dropped 8 bases and J dropped 5 bases, with 15 bases sitting between them. CDR3 residues: CASGERLGTEAFF. CDR3 coding DNA: TGTGCCAGCGGCGAACGACTCGGTACTGAAGCTTTCTTT.

The CDR3 DNA reads as TGTGCCAGCAGCCCCCAGGCCGTTACGAACACTGAAGCTTTCTTT. Its translation is CASSPQAVTNTEAFF. The chain couples TRBV7-9 to TRBJ1-1; D unclear. Trimming cost V 5 bases and J 1 base, with 14 bases left between them. The CDR3 loop spans 15 amino acids. The germline CDR1 and CDR2 sequences are SEHNR and FQNEAQ (reference sequence).

This clonotype was recorded at least ten times. The chain has TRBV5-1 and TRBJ2-7; D unclear. V dropped 2 bases and J dropped 5 bases, with 11 bases sitting between them. From germline, CDR1 is SGHRS and CDR2 YFSETQ. The CDR3 spans 13 residues. The CDR3 DNA reads as TGCGCCAGCAGCTTAAGGAGAGGTGACGAGCAGTACTTC. Its translation is CASSLRRGDEQYF.

This clonotype was picked up a small number of times. The rearrangement uses TRBV20-1 and TRBJ2-7; D may correspond to TRBD1 or TRBD2 (5 bases each). Germline values: CDR1 DFQATT, CDR2 SNEGSKA (reference sequence). Trimming removed 6 bases at V and 7 bases at J, with 25 bases between. The CDR3 is 15 residues long. As DNA, the CDR3 is TGCAGTGCCCCCCGATCGCCGGGACCCTCGGAGGAGCAGTACTTC. Translated, it gives CSAPRSPGPSEEQYF.

This clonotype was detected only a few times. J is TRBJ1-2 and V is TRBV12-3 or TRBV12-4, with 8 bases identical to TRBD1. V was pared by 2 bases and J by 4 bases, with 3 bases of the junction left unmatched. This CDR3 is 14 amino acids long. CDR3 amino acids: CASSLNRGSYGYTF. Here the CDR3 DNA reads TGTGCCAGCAGTTTAAACAGGGGGAGCTATGGCTACACCTTC.